Below are 29 T cell receptor delta chains sequenced from a single sample in a study of gamma-delta chains in newborns, infants, children. TCRdb repeated clone calling on the reads with CATT. In the table there are about 8,500 delta-chain clones, approximately 3.1% of which are singletons. The specimen sequenced was blood. The receptor set was obtained from a child who was a newborn, infant or young child, either healthy, febrile or measles-vaccinated (not recorded which).

This clone came up a few times. This DNA's translation differs at residue 7 from TCRdb's protein, which comes from a much larger clone; a read error is likely, and the protein shown is translated from the DNA. This chain connects TRDV2 to TRDJ3, with D possibly matching TRDD3 (6 bases). Germline lookup yields CDR1 GEAIGNYY and CDR2 EKD. With 3 bases removed from V and 0 bases from J, the gap between germline ends came to 14 bases. CDR3 length equals 18 residues. CDR3 bases: TGTGCCTGTGACGAATGGGAGATACGCTCCTGGGACACCCGACAGATGTTTTTC. Protein product: CACDEWEIRSWDTRQMFF.

A few counts support this clone. This is likely an artifact of a read error, given a far larger clone one base away. This chain connects TRDV2 to TRDJ1, with 10 bases that match TRDD3. Germline CDR1 GEAIGNYY, CDR2 EKD. The CDR3 runs 15 residues. J gave up 4 bases and V 2 bases, and 6 bases lay outside the gene matches. DNA for the CDR3: TGTGCCTGTGACATACTGGGGGATGGTAACGATAAACTCATCTTT. Translated: CACDILGDGNDKLIF.

On this clone itself: The TCRdb protein comes from a much larger clone and disagrees with this DNA's translation at residue 9, likely due to a read error; the protein given here is derived from the DNA. This chain joins TRDV2 and TRDJ2; 9 bases are a match to TRDD3. The CDR3 covers 16 residues. V shed 0 bases, J shed 1 base, and the junction held 2 bases outside the gene matches. Germline CDR1 and CDR2: GEAIGNYY and EKD. This CDR3 reads CACDTVGDILTAQLFF. The CDR3, as DNA: TGTGCCTGTGACACCGTGGGGGATATTTTGACAGCACAACTCTTCTTT.

A remark on this clone: This may arise from a read error, as a much more abundant clone is one base away. This chain uses TRDV2 with TRDJ3; 8 positions match TRDD3. CDR1 and CDR2 (germline): GEAIGNYY, EKD. The CDR3 runs to 19 residues. V was clipped by 0 bases and J by 0 bases; unmatched bases: 6. This CDR3 is CACDTLGGISSWDTRQMFF. CDR3 DNA: TGTGCCTGTGACACCTTGGGGGGGATAAGCTCCTGGGACACCCGACAGATGTTTTTC.

This clone was seen ten or more times. This likely came from a read error, as a far larger clone is one base away. In the same sample, other DNA sequences code for this CDR3. The chain couples TRDV2 to TRDJ2; 8 positions agree with TRDD3. The CDR3 sequence is 14 residues long. Per germline, CDR1 GEAIGNYY and CDR2 EKD. The chain's CDR3 is CACDTWGMTAQLFF. As DNA, the CDR3 is TGTGCCTGTGACACCTGGGGGATGACGGCACAACTCTTCTTT.

This clone was seen more than once but under ten times. This could be a read error, since a much larger clone is one nucleotide away. The CDR3 sequence is CACDVLGDRALTAQLFF. The DNA of the CDR3 is TGTGCCTGTGACGTACTGGGGGATAGGGCTTTGACAGCACAACTCTTCTTT. V usage is TRDV2 and J usage is TRDJ2; 11 bases align to TRDD3. Germline values: CDR1 GEAIGNYY, CDR2 EKD. The length of the CDR3 is 17 residues. Germline trimming cut 3 bases from V and 0 bases from J; bases unmatched to any gene: 5.

With respect to this clone: This could be a read error, since a much larger clone is one nucleotide away. Other DNA sequences of this sample code for an identical CDR3. The chain recombines TRDV2 with TRDJ3, with D possibly TRDD3 on 6 matching bases. Germline loops: CDR1 GEAIGNYY, CDR2 EKD. The CDR3 totals 18 residues. The V gene lost 0 bases and the J gene lost 4 bases, with 15 bases spanning the gap. CDR3 sequence (DNA): TGTGCCTGTGACACCTGGGGGTCCCGCTCTTGGGACACCCGACAGATGTTTTTC. This translates into CACDTWGSRSWDTRQMFF.

Remarks on this clone: A much larger clone lies one base from this, so it may be a read error. J is TRDJ3 and V is TRDV2, with 8 bases identical to TRDD3. TCRdb leaves out the J gene; it was filled in here by matching the DNA to germline. This CDR3 comprises 19 residues. V shed 3 bases, J shed 0 bases, and the junction held 9 bases outside the gene matches. Per the germline V gene, CDR1 is GEAIGNYY and CDR2 is EKD. CDR3 in amino acids: CACDSTGGTSSWDTRQMFF. In nucleotides, the CDR3 is TGTGCCTGTGACTCGACTGGGGGCACCAGCTCCTGGGACACCCGACAGATGTTTTTC.

To note about this clone: For this DNA, TCRdb reports the protein of a much larger clone, which diverges at residue 7, most likely from a read error; the protein presented here is translated directly from the DNA. The chain is built from TRDV2 and TRDJ3, with D perhaps matching TRDD3 (6 bases). The CDR3 is 18 residues long. CDR1 GEAIGNYY and CDR2 EKD come from the germline V gene. Trimming stripped 0 bases from V and 3 bases from J, with 14 bases between. CDR3 amino acids: CACDTVRGENWDTRQMFF. The CDR3 bases are TGTGCCTGTGACACCGTACGGGGGGAAAACTGGGACACCCGACAGATGTTTTTC.

A word on this clone: The junction departs from the called germline gene at one end, perhaps through a read error. The chain has TRDV2 and TRDJ3; D might be TRDD1, TRDD2 or TRDD3, each matching 5 bases. The CDR3 covers 16 residues. Looked up from germline, CDR1 is GEAIGNYY and CDR2 is EKD. The CDR3 sequence: CACDPIVSWDTRQTFF. The CDR3 DNA is TGTGCCTGTGACCCCATAGTTTCCTGGGACACCCGACAGACGTTTTTC.

A few counts support this clone. The TCRdb record carries a much larger clone's protein, which differs from this DNA's translation at residue 11; a read error is the likely cause, and the protein listed here is the DNA translation. The CDR3 bases are TGTGCCTGTGACATACTGGGGGATACCTGGGGCACCCGACAGATGTTTTTC. Translating gives CACDILGDTWGTRQMFF. The chain employs TRDV2 and TRDJ3, with 12 bases lining up with TRDD3. Germline CDR1 GEAIGNYY, CDR2 EKD. The CDR3 length is 17 residues.

The chain uses TRDV2 and TRDJ3; no clear D gene. This CDR3 contains 20 residues. CDR1 is GEAIGNYY and CDR2 is EKD in the germline V gene. Trimming left V 0 bases short and J 0 bases short, with 17 bases between. The DNA for the CDR3 is TGTGCCTGTGACACCCAGAAGGGAACTCCAAGCTCCTGGGACACCCGACAGATGTTTTTC. This translates into CACDTQKGTPSSWDTRQMFF.

With regard to this clone: Possible read error: a much larger clone is one base away. This CDR3 is also generated by other DNA sequences in the sample. The genes are TRDV2 and TRDJ1; 7 bases fit TRDD3. CDR1 and CDR2 (germline): GEAIGNYY, EKD. This CDR3 has 13 residues. The CDR3 region has the DNA TGTGCCTGTGACACCTGGGATACCGACAAACTCATCTTT. Its protein product is CACDTWDTDKLIF.

This clone was counted a few times. The protein held in TCRdb is that of a much larger clone and does not match this DNA's translation at residue 10, likely because of a read error; the protein shown is translated from the DNA. This chain links TRDV2 with TRDJ3, with a possible D match to TRDD3 (6 bases). With 0 bases removed from V and 2 bases from J, the gap between germline ends came to 13 bases. Germline V gene data show CDR1 as GEAIGNYY and CDR2 as EKD. The CDR3 sequence is 18 residues long. The CDR3 protein is CACDTAWGSPWDTRQMFF. The CDR3 nucleotides read TGTGCCTGTGACACCGCCTGGGGTTCCCCCTGGGACACCCGACAGATGTTTTTC.

In its sample, this clone ranks as medium-sized. This chain joins TRDV2 and TRDJ1; TRDD3 matches at 8 bases. The trim removed 3 bases at V and 3 bases at J, leaving 5 bases unmatched. Per the germline V gene, CDR1 is GEAIGNYY and CDR2 is EKD. CDR3 length: 14 amino acids. The CDR3 DNA sequence: TGTGCCTGTGACCCCCTACTGGGGGCCGATAAACTCATCTTT. Translating it yields CACDPLLGADKLIF.

This clone was counted between two and nine times. Germline is not matched at one junction end, which may reflect a read error. The identical CDR3 is also encoded by other nucleotide sequences in the sample. This chain uses TRDV2 with TRDJ3; 8 bases map to TRDD3. The CDR3 is 18 amino acids. Germline V gene lookup returns CDR1 GEAIGNYY and CDR2 EKD. CDR3 protein: CACVYWGLSSWDTRQMFF. For the CDR3, the DNA is TGTGCCTGTGTCTACTGGGGGCTAAGCTCCTGGGACACCCGGCAGATGTTTTTC.

This clone was counted many times. The V gene is TRDV2, the J gene TRDJ1; 8 bases line up with TRDD3. V gave up 1 base and J gave up 4 bases; unmatched junction bases: 16. Germline V gene lookup returns CDR1 GEAIGNYY and CDR2 EKD. The CDR3 is 18 residues long. The CDR3 loop is CACDTRPVLGVRGDKLIF. CDR3 DNA sequence: TGTGCCTGTGACACTCGTCCCGTACTGGGGGTCCGGGGCGATAAACTCATCTTT.

By share, this clone ranks as medium-sized. Other DNA sequences in this sample translate to the same CDR3. The chain is built from TRDV2 and TRDJ2; 7 bases agree with TRDD3. The CDR3 spans 15 residues. J gave up 0 bases and V 1 base, and 1 base lay outside the gene matches. CDR1 GEAIGNYY and CDR2 EKD come from the germline V gene. This CDR3 is CACDTGGALTAQLFF. In DNA form, the CDR3 reads TGTGCCTGTGACACTGGGGGAGCTTTGACAGCACAACTCTTCTTT.

This clone is deemed medium-sized. V usage is TRDV2 and J usage is TRDJ3; tentative D call: TRDD3 (6 bases). The CDR3 is made up of 19 amino acids. Germline V CDR1 and CDR2: GEAIGNYY, EKD. V was trimmed by 1 base and J by 0 bases, leaving 15 bases between them. The CDR3 sequence is CACDTGGYERSWDTRQMFF. CDR3 coding DNA: TGTGCCTGTGACACTGGGGGTTACGAACGCTCCTGGGACACCCGACAGATGTTTTTC.

The genes are TRDV2 and TRDJ3; 8 bases are shared with TRDD3. This CDR3 has 18 residues. The germline V gene has CDR1 GEAIGNYY and CDR2 EKD. V gave up 1 base and J gave up 0 bases; unmatched junction bases: 4. The CDR3 region has the DNA TGTGCCTGTGACACTGGGGGATTTGACTCCTGGGACACCCGACAGATGTTTTTC. Translated: CACDTGGFDSWDTRQMFF.

Points on this clone: The junction shows a germline mismatch at one end, possibly a read error. Additional DNA sequences in this sample encode the identical CDR3. The chain combines TRDV2 with TRDJ3; 10 positions agree with TRDD3. This CDR3 is 20 amino acids long. CDR1 and CDR2 (germline): GEAIGNYY, EKD. In nucleotides, the CDR3 is TGTGCCTGCGACATCCTTACTGGGGGATCGAGCTCCTGGGACACCCGACAGATGTTTTTC. It specifies CACDILTGGSSSWDTRQMFF.

As concerns this clone: A much more abundant neighbour one base away suggests this may be a read error. The J gene is TRDJ3, the V gene TRDV2; tentatively, D is TRDD3 (6 bases). Per the germline V gene, CDR1 is GEAIGNYY and CDR2 is EKD. The CDR3 is made up of 19 amino acids. The CDR3 nucleotides read TGTGCCTGTGACACCGTGGTGGGGGGCCACTCCTGGGGCACCCGACAGATGTTTTTC. Its protein is CACDTVVGGHSWGTRQMFF.

About this clone itself: This may be a read error, as it is one base from a much larger clone. The chain is built from TRDV2 and TRDJ1; the match to TRDD3 covers 8 bases. The V gene end was trimmed by 0 bases and the J gene end by 1 base; junction bases not matched to a gene: 3. The CDR3 loop spans 15 amino acids. From germline, CDR1 is GEAIGNYY and CDR2 EKD. The CDR3 region is CACDTVGGCTDKLIF. The CDR3, as DNA: TGTGCCTGTGACACCGTTGGGGGATGCACCGATAAACTCATCTTT.

Comment on this clone: A far larger clone is just one base off, so this is likely a read error. The same CDR3 is also encoded by other DNA sequences in this sample. The chain links TRDV2 to TRDJ1; 7 bases are shared with TRDD3. Germline CDR1 GEAIGNYY, CDR2 EKD. CDR3 length: 13 amino acids. The CDR3 reads CACDTWGTDKLIF. CDR3 in DNA: TGTGCCTGTGACACCTGGGGGACCGACAAACTCATCTTT.

By share of the sample, this clone is medium-sized (0.01 to 0.1%). This chain connects TRDV2 to TRDJ1, with 8 bases matching TRDD3. The J segment lost 0 bases and the V segment lost 3 bases, leaving 5 bases of the junction unmatched. There are 15 residues in the CDR3. Germline CDR1 reads GEAIGNYY; CDR2 reads EKD. CDR3 nucleotides: TGTGCCTGTGACCTACTGGGGGTCAACACCGATAAACTCATCTTT. Its protein product is CACDLLGVNTDKLIF.

The chain recombines TRDV2 with TRDJ2; 8 nucleotides match TRDD3. J gave up 0 bases and V 0 bases, and 2 bases lay outside the gene matches. The CDR3 runs to 16 residues. Germline V CDR1 and CDR2: GEAIGNYY, EKD. The CDR3 reads CACDTWGISLTAQLFF. DNA of the CDR3: TGTGCCTGTGACACCTGGGGGATCTCTTTGACAGCACAACTCTTCTTT.

There are a few counts of this clone. This chain joins TRDV2 and TRDJ3, with D possibly TRDD3 on 5 matching bases. The V gene's germline CDR1 is GEAIGNYY and CDR2 EKD. V was pared by 0 bases and J by 0 bases, with 11 bases between. This CDR3 spans 18 amino acids. CDR3 region: CACDTGDFCSWDTRQMFF. CDR3 in DNA: TGTGCCTGTGACACCGGGGACTTCTGCTCCTGGGACACCCGACAGATGTTTTTC.

In this sample, this clone turned up a few times. The chain uses TRDV2 and TRDJ1, with TRDD3 identical over 11 bases. Trimming cost V 5 bases and J 4 bases; bases outside gene matches: 8. The germline gives CDR1 GEAIGNYY, CDR2 EKD. This CDR3 is 15 amino acids long. CDR3 region: CACGSLGDRDDKLIF. CDR3 nucleotides: TGTGCCTGTGGCTCACTGGGGGATAGGGACGATAAACTCATCTTT.

Worth noting for this clone: A far larger clone is just one base off, so this is likely a read error. The V gene is TRDV2, the J gene TRDJ1; 13 bases agree with TRDD3. The CDR3 is 15 residues long. Germline V gives CDR1 GEAIGNYY, CDR2 EKD. Unmatched junction bases numbered 3, after V lost 5 bases and J lost 1 base. The CDR3 nucleotides are TGTGCCTGTGGCTACTGGGGGATACGCACCGATAAACTCATCTTT. Protein sequence: CACGYWGIRTDKLIF.